These 17 T cell receptor beta chains came from one sample sequenced in a study of blood T cell repertoires in COVID-19. Assay: immunoSEQ multiplex PCR; the TCRdb copy retains only in-frame clones and omits some. The sample holds tens of thousands of clones, roughly 80% seen once. What was sequenced was peripheral blood. Source of these receptors: a human donor in a cohort sampled during active COVID-19.

The J gene is TRBJ1-4, the V gene TRBV5-6, with a tentative D call TRBD1 (6 bases). This CDR3 is 15 amino acids long. Germline V gene data show CDR1 as SGHDT and CDR2 as YYEEEE. Trimming cost V 4 bases and J 8 bases, with 18 bases left between them. The CDR3 DNA reads TGTGCCAGCAGCCCGCCTGGAGGGGGAGGGGAAAAACTGTTTTTT. Amino acid sequence: CASSPPGGGGEKLFF. The complete variable domain, with remaining parts taken from reference TRBV5-6 and TRBJ1-4, reads DAGVTQSPTHLIKTRGQQVTLRCSPKSGHDTVSWYQQALGQGPQFIFQYYEEEERQRGNFPDRFSGHQFPNYSSELNVNALLLGDSALYLCASSPPGGGGEKLFFGSGTQLSVL.

The V gene is TRBV25-1, the J gene TRBJ2-6; tentative D call: TRBD1 (5 bases). This CDR3 has 17 residues. Germline V gene sequence: CDR1 MGHDK, CDR2 SYGVNS. Trimming pared 2 bases from V and 1 base from J, leaving 12 bases between. CDR3 in amino acids: CASSERQRLSGANVLTF. The DNA for the CDR3 is TGTGCCAGCAGTGAACGACAGAGACTTTCTGGGGCCAACGTCCTGACTTTC. The variable domain in full, completed from reference TRBV25-1 and TRBJ2-6, reads EADIYQTPRYLVIGTGKKITLECSQTMGHDKMYWYQQDPGMELHLIHYSYGVNSTEKGDLSSESTVSRIRTEHFPLTLESARPSHTSQYLCASSERQRLSGANVLTFGAGSRLTVL.

Of note for this clone: The same CDR3 also results from other DNA sequences found in this sample. The chain is built from TRBV5-1 and TRBJ1-6, with D uncertain. Germline CDR1 SGHRS, CDR2 YFSETQ. The CDR3 runs to 13 residues. V lost 1 base and J lost 8, with 7 bases in between. The CDR3 DNA reads TGCGCCAGCAGCTTGAAGTTAGATTCACCCCTCCACTTT. Amino acids: CASSLKLDSPLHF.

The chain recombines TRBV7-2 with TRBJ2-5, with 9 bases identical to TRBD1. CDR1 and CDR2 (germline): SGHTA, FQGNSA. CDR3 size: 13 residues. Unmatched junction bases numbered 3, after V lost 5 bases and J lost 5 bases. The CDR3 spells CASSGDRVETQYF. Written as DNA, the CDR3 is TGTGCCAGCAGCGGGGACAGGGTGGAGACCCAGTACTTC.

The V and J genes are TRBV6-2 or TRBV6-3 and TRBJ2-6; the D gene is possibly TRBD1 (6 bases). Trimming stripped 0 bases from V and 2 bases from J, with 11 bases between. The V gene's germline CDR1 is MNHEY and CDR2 SVGEGT. The CDR3 has 17 residues. In DNA form, the CDR3 reads TGTGCCAGCAGTTACTCGCCCAACAGGGCTGGGGCCAACGTCCTGACTTTC. Its protein product is CASSYSPNRAGANVLTF.

The chain recombines TRBV6-6 with TRBJ1-5; a weak D match, TRBD1 (6 bases). CDR1 and CDR2 (germline): MNHNY, SVGAGI (reference sequence). V dropped 0 bases and J dropped 9 bases, with 12 bases sitting between them. This CDR3 is built from 14 residues. CDR3 loop: CASSYSEGVRPQHF. CDR3 nucleotide sequence: TGTGCCAGCAGTTACTCCGAGGGGGTTAGGCCCCAGCATTTT.

This clone was counted once. The rearrangement uses TRBV2 and TRBJ1-5; 9 bases match TRBD1. Trimming cost V 0 bases and J 1 base; bases outside gene matches: 4. This CDR3 is built from 17 residues. CDR1 SNHLY and CDR2 FYNNEI come from the germline V gene. CDR3 amino acids: CASSEAGQGLSNQPQHF. Here the CDR3 DNA reads TGTGCCAGCAGTGAAGCGGGACAGGGTTTAAGCAATCAGCCCCAGCATTTT.

This chain joins TRBV24-1 and TRBJ2-1; 8 bases agree with TRBD2. Germline-derived CDR1 and CDR2 are KGHDR and SFDVKD. There are 15 residues in the CDR3. The V segment lost 4 bases and the J segment 6 bases; nucleotides outside the gene matches: 7. This CDR3 reads CATSDPRGAGNEQFF. The DNA of the CDR3 is TGTGCCACCAGTGACCCGCGGGGGGCAGGCAATGAGCAGTTCTTC.

This clone was counted a few times. The chain combines TRBV15 with TRBJ2-7, with D perhaps matching TRBD2 (7 bases). The CDR3 is made up of 13 amino acids. Germline V CDR1 and CDR2: LNHNV, YYDKDF (reference sequence). The germline V and J ends were trimmed by 3 bases and 3 bases, with 9 bases remaining between them. The CDR3 spells CATSRGGLYEQYF. CDR3 nucleotide sequence: TGTGCCACCAGCAGGGGGGGGCTCTACGAGCAGTACTTC.

The chain has TRBV2 and TRBJ1-6, with 8 nucleotides matching TRBD1. The V and J ends lost 7 bases and 7 bases, in that order; junction bases with no gene match: 6. The CDR3 contains 14 residues. Germline CDR1 reads SNHLY; CDR2 reads FYNNEI. The CDR3 sequence: CASTNQGANSPLHF. CDR3 bases: TGTGCCAGCACCAATCAGGGGGCGAATTCACCCCTCCACTTT.

The chain recombines TRBV30 with TRBJ1-2; no firm D call. Germline V gene data show CDR1 as GTSNPN and CDR2 as SVGIG (reference sequence). V was cut by 3 bases and J by 5 bases, with 19 bases left in between. The CDR3 totals 15 residues. CDR3 nucleotides: TGTGCCTGGAGCAAAAACGTCCAGGCTGGGTATGGCTACACCTTC. Encoded protein: CAWSKNVQAGYGYTF.

This clone has a single count. The rearrangement links TRBV3-1 (or the pseudogene TRBV3-2) to TRBJ2-5, with D tentatively TRBD2 (5 bases). Germline loops: CDR1 LGHDT, CDR2 YNNKEL (reference sequence). The ends were cut back, 1 base at V and 5 bases at J, with 14 bases in the middle. The CDR3 is 15 residues long. The CDR3 coding sequence is TGTGCCAGCAGCCAAGGAGCGGCCCCTCTGGAGACCCAGTACTTC. It is translated as CASSQGAAPLETQYF.

The chain combines TRBV3-1 (or the pseudogene TRBV3-2) with TRBJ2-7; TRBD2 aligns across 8 bases. Germline V gene sequence: CDR1 LGHDT, CDR2 YNNKEL (reference sequence). With V trimmed by 4 bases and J by 4 bases, 9 bases remained unmatched. The CDR3 is 15 residues long. The CDR3: CASSPESGGSYEQYF. The CDR3 DNA is TGTGCCAGCAGCCCCGAAAGCGGGGGTTCGTACGAGCAGTACTTC.

The count of this clone is one. The chain has TRBV5-1 and TRBJ1-2; the match to TRBD1 covers 8 bases. The CDR3 extends over 16 amino acids. V was pared by 3 bases and J by 4 bases, with 11 bases of the junction left unmatched. The V gene's germline CDR1 is SGHRS and CDR2 YFSETQ. The CDR3 DNA reads as TGCGCCAGCAGCTCGGACAGGGTGAGGGAACCCTATGGCTACACCTTC. Protein product: CASSSDRVREPYGYTF.

V usage is TRBV19 and J usage is TRBJ2-6, with 7 bases fitting TRBD1. CDR3 length: 16 amino acids. Germline loops: CDR1 LNHDA, CDR2 SQIVND (reference sequence). J gave up 4 bases and V 3 bases, and 6 bases lay outside the gene matches. CDR3 protein: CASSIRQGAGANVLTF. CDR3 nucleotide sequence: TGTGCCAGTAGTATCCGACAGGGAGCAGGGGCCAACGTCCTGACTTTC.

The chain links TRBV24-1 to TRBJ1-2; 7 bases agree with TRBD1. The ends lost 5 bases at V and 7 bases at J; junction bases unmatched: 9. The germline CDR1 and CDR2 sequences are KGHDR and SFDVKD. There are 14 residues in the CDR3. The CDR3 sequence: CATSVSRGDGGYTF. In DNA form, the CDR3 reads TGTGCCACCAGTGTGAGCAGGGGGGACGGTGGCTACACCTTC.

This chain uses TRBV30 with TRBJ2-6; TRBD1 agrees at 7 bases. The germline V gene encodes CDR1 GTSNPN and CDR2 SVGIG (reference sequence). V lost 0 bases, J lost 11 bases, and 4 bases stayed unmatched. There are 13 residues in the CDR3. The CDR3 loop is CAWSVDRVDVLTF. CDR3 DNA: TGTGCCTGGAGTGTAGACAGGGTAGACGTCCTGACTTTC.